These 4 T cell receptor beta chains originate from one sample sequenced in a study of shared clonotypes between healthy human individuals. Sequencing was performed with immunoSEQ multiplex PCR; in TCRdb, only in-frame clones are kept and a portion is missing. This sample has some 1,600,000 clones, with approximately 98% found just once. Sequencing was done on a sample of naive CD4+ T cells sorted from blood. Subset of the sample: CD45RA+ positively selected. Receptors were obtained from a young man in good health.

The chain joins TRBV28 to TRBJ1-5, with 9 bases lining up with TRBD1. The germline CDR1 and CDR2 sequences are MDHEN and SYDVKM. The CDR3 runs 16 residues. V lost 5 bases and J lost 2; bases outside the gene matches: 7. The CDR3 loop reads CASSPHRGRGNQPQHF. The CDR3 DNA follows: TGTGCCAGCAGTCCTCACAGGGGGCGCGGCAATCAGCCCCAGCATTTT.

This clone has a single count. The chain uses TRBV19 and TRBJ1-1; 7 positions agree with TRBD1. Germline CDR1 and CDR2: LNHDA and SQIVND (reference sequence). The CDR3 runs to 15 residues. V dropped 7 bases and J dropped 1; count of bases not matched to a gene: 9. The CDR3 nucleotides are TGTGCCAGTACCTCAGAGGGGGCGCGGAACACTGAAGCTTTCTTT. Protein product: CASTSEGARNTEAFF.

Of note for this clone: Other nucleotide sequences in the sample specify the same CDR3. This sequence joins TRBV28 and TRBJ2-5, with D hard to call. V dropped 5 bases and J dropped 5 bases, with 9 bases sitting between them. This CDR3 is built from 12 residues. CDR1 is MDHEN, CDR2 SYDVKM, per germline. The CDR3 nucleotides read TGTGCCAGCAGTAGCTCCGGGGAGACCCAGTACTTC. Protein: CASSSSGETQYF.

This rearrangement joins TRBV27 to TRBJ1-5; D perhaps matches TRBD1 (6 bases). The V end was cut by 8 bases, the J end by 10 bases, with 18 bases between. The CDR3 length is 13 residues. Germline V lookup: CDR1 MNHEY, CDR2 SMNVEV (reference sequence). Here the CDR3 reads CASSVEGVAPQHF. The CDR3 nucleotides are TGTGCCAGCTCGGTGGAGGGGGTTGCTCCCCAGCATTTT.